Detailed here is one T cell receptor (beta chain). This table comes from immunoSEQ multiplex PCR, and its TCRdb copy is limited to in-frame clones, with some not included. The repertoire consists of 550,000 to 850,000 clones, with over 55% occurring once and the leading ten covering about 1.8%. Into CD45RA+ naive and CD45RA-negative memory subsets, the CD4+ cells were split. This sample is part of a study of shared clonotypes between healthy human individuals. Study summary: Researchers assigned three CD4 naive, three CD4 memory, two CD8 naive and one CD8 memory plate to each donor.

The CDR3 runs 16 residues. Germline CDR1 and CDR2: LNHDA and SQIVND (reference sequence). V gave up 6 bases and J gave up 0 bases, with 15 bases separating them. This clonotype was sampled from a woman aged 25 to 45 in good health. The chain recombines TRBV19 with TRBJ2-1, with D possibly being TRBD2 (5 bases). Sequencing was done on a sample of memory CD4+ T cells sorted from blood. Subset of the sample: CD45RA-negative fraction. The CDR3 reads CASRGGAGSSYNEQFF. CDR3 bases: TGTGCCAGTAGGGGTGGTGCGGGTAGCTCCTACAATGAGCAGTTCTTC.